This paragraph reports one T cell receptor (beta chain). This sample was taken from a study of T cell changes during pregnancy in multiple sclerosis. The protocol was immunoSEQ multiplex PCR, while the TCRdb copy is restricted to in-frame clones and leaves out a portion. The repertoire holds 84,000 or so clones, with about 95% as singletons. Trimming left V 1 base short and J 9 bases short, with 13 bases between. Germline V gene data show CDR1 as MGHRA and CDR2 as YSYEKL. This CDR3 spans 14 amino acids. The V gene is TRBV4-1, the J gene TRBJ2-1; D might be TRBD1 (6 bases). The sequence derives from a female donor with multiple sclerosis, enrolled in a pregnancy study. Sequencing was performed on peripheral blood, taken in the third trimester of pregnancy. The CDR3 nucleotides are TGCGCCAGCAGCCAAGGGGGGCCCGGTAGTGAGCAGTTCTTC. It is translated as CASSQGGPGSEQFF.